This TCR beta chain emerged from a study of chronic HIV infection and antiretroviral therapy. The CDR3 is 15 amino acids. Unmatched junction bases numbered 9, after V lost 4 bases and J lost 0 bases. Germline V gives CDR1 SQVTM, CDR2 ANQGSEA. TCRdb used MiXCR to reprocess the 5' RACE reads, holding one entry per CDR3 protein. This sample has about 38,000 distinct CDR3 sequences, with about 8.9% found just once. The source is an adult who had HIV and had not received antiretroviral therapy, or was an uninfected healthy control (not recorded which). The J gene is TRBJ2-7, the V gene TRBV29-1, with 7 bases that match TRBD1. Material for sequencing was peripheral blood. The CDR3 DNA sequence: TGCAGCGTTGTGATCGACAGGGTCAGCTCCTACGAGCAGTACTTC. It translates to CSVVIDRVSSYEQYF.